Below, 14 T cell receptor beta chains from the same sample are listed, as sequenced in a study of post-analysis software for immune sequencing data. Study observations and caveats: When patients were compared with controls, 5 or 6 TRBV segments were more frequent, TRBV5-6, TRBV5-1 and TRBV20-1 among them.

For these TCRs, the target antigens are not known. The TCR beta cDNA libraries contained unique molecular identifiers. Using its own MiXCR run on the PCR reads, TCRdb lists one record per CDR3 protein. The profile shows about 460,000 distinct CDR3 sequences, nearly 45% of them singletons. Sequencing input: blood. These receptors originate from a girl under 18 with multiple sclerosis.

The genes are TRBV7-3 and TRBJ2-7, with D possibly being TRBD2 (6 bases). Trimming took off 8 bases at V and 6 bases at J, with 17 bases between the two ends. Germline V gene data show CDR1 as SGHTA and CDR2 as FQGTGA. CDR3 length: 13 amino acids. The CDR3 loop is CASGLAQGGEQYF. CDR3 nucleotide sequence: TGTGCCAGCGGTCTAGCGCAGGGAGGCGAGCAGTACTTC. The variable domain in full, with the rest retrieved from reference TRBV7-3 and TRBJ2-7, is GAGVSQTPSNKVTEKGKYVELRCDPISGHTALYWYRQSLGQGPEFLIYFQGTGAADDSGLPNDRFFAVRPEGSVSTLKIQRTERGDSAVYLCASGLAQGGEQYFGPGTRLTVT.

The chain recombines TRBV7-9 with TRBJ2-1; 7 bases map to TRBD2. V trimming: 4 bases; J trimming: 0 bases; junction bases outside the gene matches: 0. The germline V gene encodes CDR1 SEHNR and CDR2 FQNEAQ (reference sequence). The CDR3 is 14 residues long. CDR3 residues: CASSWGGSYNEQFF. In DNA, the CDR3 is TGTGCCAGCAGCTGGGGGGGCTCCTACAATGAGCAGTTCTTC.

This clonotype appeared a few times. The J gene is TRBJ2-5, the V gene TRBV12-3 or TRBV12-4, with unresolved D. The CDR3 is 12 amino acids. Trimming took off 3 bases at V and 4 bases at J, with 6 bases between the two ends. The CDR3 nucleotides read TGTGCCAGCAGTTTGGACGTAGAGACCCAGTACTTC. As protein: CASSLDVETQYF.

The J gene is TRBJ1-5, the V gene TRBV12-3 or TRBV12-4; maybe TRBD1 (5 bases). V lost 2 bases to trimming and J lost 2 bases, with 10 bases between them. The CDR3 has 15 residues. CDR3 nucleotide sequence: TGTGCCAGCAGTTTAATGTTAGGGGGCAATCAGCCCCAGCATTTT. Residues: CASSLMLGGNQPQHF.

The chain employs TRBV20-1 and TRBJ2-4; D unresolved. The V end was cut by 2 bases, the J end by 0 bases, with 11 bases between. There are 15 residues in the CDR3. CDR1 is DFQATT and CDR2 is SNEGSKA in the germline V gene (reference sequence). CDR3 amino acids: CSARYPGLAKNIQYF. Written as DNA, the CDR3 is TGCAGTGCTAGATATCCAGGCCTAGCCAAAAACATTCAGTACTTC.

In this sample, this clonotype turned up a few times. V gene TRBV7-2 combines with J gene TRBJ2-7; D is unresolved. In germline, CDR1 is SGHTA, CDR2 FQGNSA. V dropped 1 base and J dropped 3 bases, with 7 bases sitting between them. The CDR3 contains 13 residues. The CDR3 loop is CASSLEPRYEQYF. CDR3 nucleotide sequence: TGTGCCAGCAGCTTAGAGCCGCGCTACGAGCAGTACTTC.

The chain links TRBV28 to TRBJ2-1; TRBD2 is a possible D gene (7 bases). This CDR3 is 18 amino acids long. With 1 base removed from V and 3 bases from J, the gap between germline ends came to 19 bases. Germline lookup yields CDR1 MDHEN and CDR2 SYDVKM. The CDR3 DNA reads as TGTGCCAGCAGTTTATTTTATAGGGGGGGCGGGATCTACAATGAGCAGTTCTTC. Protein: CASSLFYRGGGIYNEQFF.

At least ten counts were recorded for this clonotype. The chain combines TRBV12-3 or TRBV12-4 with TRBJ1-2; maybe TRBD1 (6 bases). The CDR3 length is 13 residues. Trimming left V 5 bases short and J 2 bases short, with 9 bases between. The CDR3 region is CASSPGQNYGYTF. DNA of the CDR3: TGTGCCAGCAGTCCTGGACAGAACTATGGCTACACCTTC.

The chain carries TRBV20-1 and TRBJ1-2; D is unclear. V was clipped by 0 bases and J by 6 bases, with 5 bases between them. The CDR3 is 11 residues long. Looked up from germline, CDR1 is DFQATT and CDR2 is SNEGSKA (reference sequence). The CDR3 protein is CSARDPNGYTF. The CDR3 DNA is TGCAGTGCTAGAGATCCTAATGGCTACACCTTC.

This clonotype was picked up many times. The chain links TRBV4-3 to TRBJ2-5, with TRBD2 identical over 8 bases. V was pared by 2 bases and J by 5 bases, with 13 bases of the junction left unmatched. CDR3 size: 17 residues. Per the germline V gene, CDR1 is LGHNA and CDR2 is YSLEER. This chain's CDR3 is CASSQRSLAGGRETQYF. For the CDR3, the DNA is TGCGCCAGCAGCCAAAGGTCTTTGGCGGGAGGAAGGGAGACCCAGTACTTC.

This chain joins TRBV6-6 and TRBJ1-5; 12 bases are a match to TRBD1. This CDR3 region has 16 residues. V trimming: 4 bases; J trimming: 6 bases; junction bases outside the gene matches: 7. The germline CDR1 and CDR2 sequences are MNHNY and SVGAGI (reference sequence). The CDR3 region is CASSSGTGGVSQPQHF. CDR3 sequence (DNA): TGTGCCAGCAGTTCCGGGACAGGGGGCGTAAGTCAGCCCCAGCATTTT.

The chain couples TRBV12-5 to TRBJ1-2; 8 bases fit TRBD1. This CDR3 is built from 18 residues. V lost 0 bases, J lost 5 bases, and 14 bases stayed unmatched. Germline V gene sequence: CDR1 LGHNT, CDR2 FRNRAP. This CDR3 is CASGLVGQGAPLGYGYTF. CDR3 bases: TGTGCTAGTGGTTTGGTAGGGCAGGGGGCACCTCTAGGTTATGGCTACACCTTC.

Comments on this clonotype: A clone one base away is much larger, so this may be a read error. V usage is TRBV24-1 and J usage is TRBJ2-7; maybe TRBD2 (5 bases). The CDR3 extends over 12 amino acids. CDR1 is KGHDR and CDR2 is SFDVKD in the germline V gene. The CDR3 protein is CASSEEGLEQYF. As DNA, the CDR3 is TGTGCCTCCAGTGAAGAGGGTCTGGAGCAGTACTTC.

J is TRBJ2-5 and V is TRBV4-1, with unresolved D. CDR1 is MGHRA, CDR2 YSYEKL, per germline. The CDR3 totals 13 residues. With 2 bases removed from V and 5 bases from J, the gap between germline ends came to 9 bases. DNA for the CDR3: TGCGCCAGCAGCCAAACGGTGGGCGAGACCCAGTACTTC. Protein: CASSQTVGETQYF.